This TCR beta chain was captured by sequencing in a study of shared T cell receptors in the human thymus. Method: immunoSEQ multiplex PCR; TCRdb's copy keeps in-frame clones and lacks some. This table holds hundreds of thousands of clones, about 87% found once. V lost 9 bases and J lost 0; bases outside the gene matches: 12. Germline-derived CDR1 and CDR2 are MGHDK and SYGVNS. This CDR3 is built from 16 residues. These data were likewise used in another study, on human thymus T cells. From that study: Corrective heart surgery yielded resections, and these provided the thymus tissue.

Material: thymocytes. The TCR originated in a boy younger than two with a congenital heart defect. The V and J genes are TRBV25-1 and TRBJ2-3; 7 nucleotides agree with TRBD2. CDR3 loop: CASRGDSGSSTDTQYF. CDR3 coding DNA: TGTGCCAGTAGGGGAGATAGCGGGTCTAGCACAGATACGCAGTATTTT. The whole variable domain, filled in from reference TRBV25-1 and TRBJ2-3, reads EADIYQTPRYLVIGTGKKITLECSQTMGHDKMYWYQQDPGMELHLIHYSYGVNSTEKGDLSSESTVSRIRTEHFPLTLESARPSHTSQYLCASRGDSGSSTDTQYFGPGTRLTVL.